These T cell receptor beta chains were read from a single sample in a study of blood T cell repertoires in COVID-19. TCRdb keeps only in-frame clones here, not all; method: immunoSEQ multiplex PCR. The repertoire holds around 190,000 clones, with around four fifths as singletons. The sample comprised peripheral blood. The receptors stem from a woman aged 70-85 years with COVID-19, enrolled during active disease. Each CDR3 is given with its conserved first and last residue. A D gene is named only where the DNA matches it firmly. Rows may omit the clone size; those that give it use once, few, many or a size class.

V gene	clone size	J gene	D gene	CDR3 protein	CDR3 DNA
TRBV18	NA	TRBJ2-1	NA	CASSPVHPSLSYNEQFF	TGTGCCAGCTCTCCGGTCCACCCGAGTCTCTCCTACAATGAGCAGTTCTTC
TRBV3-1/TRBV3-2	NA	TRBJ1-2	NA	CASSPREVGYGYTF	TGTGCCAGCAGCCCCAGGGAGGTAGGCTATGGCTACACCTTC
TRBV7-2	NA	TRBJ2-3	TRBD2	CASSLVTSGGPGGTQYF	TGTGCCAGCAGCTTAGTAACTAGCGGGGGGCCCGGGGGCACGCAGTATTTT
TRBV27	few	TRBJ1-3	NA	CASSFRGGNTIYF	TGTGCCAGCAGTTTCCGGGGAGGAAACACCATATATTTT
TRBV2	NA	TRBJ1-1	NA	CASSEPGVRSTEAFF	TGTGCCAGCAGCGAACCAGGGGTTAGGAGCACTGAAGCTTTCTTT
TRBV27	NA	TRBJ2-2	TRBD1	CASSSGQGPLNTGELFF	TGTGCCAGCAGTTCGGGACAGGGGCCACTGAACACCGGGGAGCTGTTTTTT
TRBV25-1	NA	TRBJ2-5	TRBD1	CASSELRGTGGRETQYF	TGTGCCAGCAGTGAATTGAGGGGGACAGGGGGCAGAGAGACCCAGTACTTC
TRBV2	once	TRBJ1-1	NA	CASSEAQILF	TGTGCCAGCAGTGAAGCGCAAATCCTATTT
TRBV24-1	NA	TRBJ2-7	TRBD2	CATPRLAGGPGEQYF	TGTGCCACCCCCAGACTAGCGGGAGGGCCAGGCGAGCAGTACTTC
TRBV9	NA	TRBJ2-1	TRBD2	CASSAGGGGRLVNEQFF	TGTGCCAGCAGCGCCGGAGGTGGCGGGAGGCTCGTAAATGAGCAGTTCTTC
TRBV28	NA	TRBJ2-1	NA	CASRAGGLTEEQFF	TGTGCCAGCAGAGCCGGAGGGCTAACGGAAGAGCAGTTCTTC
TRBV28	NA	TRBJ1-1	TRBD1	CASSSPGTGPLAAFF	TGTGCCAGCAGTTCGCCTGGGACAGGGCCGCTTGCAGCTTTCTTT
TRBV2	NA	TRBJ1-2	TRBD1	CASKIDRVSGYTF	TGTGCCAGCAAGATCGACAGGGTGTCTGGCTACACCTTC
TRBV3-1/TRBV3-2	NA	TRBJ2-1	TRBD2	CASSLGTSGGTFF	TGTGCCAGCAGCCTCGGGACTAGCGGGGGGACGTTCTTC
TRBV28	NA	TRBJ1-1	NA	CASSSGEWGNTEAFF	TGTGCCAGCAGTTCGGGGGAGTGGGGGAACACTGAAGCTTTCTTT
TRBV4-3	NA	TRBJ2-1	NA	CASSYGVGNEQFF	TGCGCCAGCAGCTACGGGGTAGGCAATGAGCAGTTCTTC
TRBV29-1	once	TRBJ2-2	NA	CSVVQTANTGELFF	TGCAGCGTTGTACAGACCGCGAACACCGGGGAGCTGTTTTTT
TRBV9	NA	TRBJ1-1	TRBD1	CASSVEAGGDTEAFF	TGTGCCAGCAGCGTAGAGGCAGGGGGCGACACTGAAGCTTTCTTT
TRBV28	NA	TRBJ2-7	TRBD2	CASSSSGTSGRSEQYF	TGTGCCAGCAGTTCGTCCGGGACTAGCGGGAGATCCGAGCAGTACTTC
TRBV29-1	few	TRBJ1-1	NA	CSVRGFYTEAFF	TGCAGCGTCCGGGGGTTTTACACTGAAGCTTTCTTT
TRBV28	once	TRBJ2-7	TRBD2	CASSFWTGGSTYEQYF	TGTGCCAGCAGTTTCTGGACGGGCGGGAGTACCTACGAGCAGTACTTC
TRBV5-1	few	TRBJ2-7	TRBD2	CASRFGTSGRRLSSYEQYF	TGCGCCAGCAGATTCGGGACTAGCGGGAGGCGGCTGAGCTCCTACGAGCAGTACTTC
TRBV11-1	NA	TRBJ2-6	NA	CASSFLSRAGANVLTF	TGTGCCAGCAGCTTTTTGTCTCGGGCTGGGGCCAACGTCCTGACTTTC
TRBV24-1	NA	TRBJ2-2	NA	CATRQGDLDTGELFF	TGTGCCACCCGTCAGGGTGACCTTGACACCGGGGAGCTGTTTTTT
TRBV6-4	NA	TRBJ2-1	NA	CASSPRDTYNEQFF	TGTGCCAGCAGTCCCCGGGACACATACAATGAGCAGTTCTTC
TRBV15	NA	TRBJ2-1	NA	CATSRDPAGSGNEQFF	TGTGCCACCAGCAGAGATCCGGCGGGATCGGGTAATGAGCAGTTCTTC
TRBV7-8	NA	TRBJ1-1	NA	CASSADRNTEAFF	TGTGCCAGCAGCGCGGACAGGAACACTGAAGCTTTCTTT
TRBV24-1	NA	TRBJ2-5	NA	CATSDPDGTPGETQYF	TGTGCCACCAGTGACCCGGATGGGACTCCAGGAGAGACCCAGTACTTC
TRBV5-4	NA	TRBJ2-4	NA	CASSPPGSQAKNIQYF	TGTGCCAGCAGCCCGCCGGGGTCGCAAGCCAAAAACATTCAGTACTTC
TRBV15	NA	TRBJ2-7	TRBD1	CATSLDRDNEQYF	TGTGCCACCAGCTTGGACAGGGATAACGAGCAGTACTTC
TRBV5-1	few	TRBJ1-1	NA	CASSFGGNTEAFF	TGCGCCAGCAGCTTCGGGGGTAACACTGAAGCTTTCTTT